The table lists the clone carrying this T cell receptor (beta chain) with many counts. Using RNA transcripts as the source, TCR beta CDR3 regions were amplified. Initially, a first-round RT-PCR of the TCR CDR3 employed the HTBI primer set. TCRdb independently ran MiXCR on the multiplex PCR reads; one entry per CDR3 protein. The data show some 320,000 distinct CDR3 sequences, roughly an eighth seen once. This CDR3 is built from 15 residues. V dropped 4 bases and J dropped 3; count of bases not matched to a gene: 5. The germline V gene encodes CDR1 SQVTM and CDR2 ANQGSEA. The data belong to a study of T cells in Graves' hyperthyroidism and ophthalmopathy.

The source of this sequence is a woman aged 40 to 50 with Graves' ophthalmopathy. Sequencing was performed on blood. J is TRBJ2-1 and V is TRBV29-1; TRBD2 matches at 11 bases. Here the CDR3 reads CSVVPSGRFYNEQFF. As DNA, the CDR3 is TGCAGCGTTGTACCTAGCGGGAGGTTCTACAATGAGCAGTTCTTC.